This T cell receptor (beta chain) was observed in a study of vaccination and CD4 T cells after COVID-19. The V and J ends lost 5 bases and 5 bases respectively, with 9 bases between them. The CDR3 sequence is 12 residues long. Cultured CD4+ T-cell DNA underwent Oncomine TCR Beta short-read sequencing. It was cultured CD4+ T cells from which genomic DNA was extracted. TCRdb re-analysed the PCR reads in MiXCR, keeping a single row per CDR3 protein. The sample consists of about 10,000 distinct CDR3 sequences, roughly 60% of them appearing once. This clonotype was recorded a few times. No antigen is known for it. The sample's treatment: approximately nine-day PBMC culture with coronavirus spike peptide pools or control peptides (ViraFEST assay).

The sequence was collected from a human donor who had recovered from COVID-19. The gene calls are TRBV12-3 or TRBV12-4 and TRBJ1-1; D is unclear. Sample: CD4+ T cells from blood, cultured in vitro. DNA of the CDR3: TGTGCCAGCAGTCTTACGGAAACTGAAGCTTTCTTT. The encoded protein is CASSLTETEAFF.